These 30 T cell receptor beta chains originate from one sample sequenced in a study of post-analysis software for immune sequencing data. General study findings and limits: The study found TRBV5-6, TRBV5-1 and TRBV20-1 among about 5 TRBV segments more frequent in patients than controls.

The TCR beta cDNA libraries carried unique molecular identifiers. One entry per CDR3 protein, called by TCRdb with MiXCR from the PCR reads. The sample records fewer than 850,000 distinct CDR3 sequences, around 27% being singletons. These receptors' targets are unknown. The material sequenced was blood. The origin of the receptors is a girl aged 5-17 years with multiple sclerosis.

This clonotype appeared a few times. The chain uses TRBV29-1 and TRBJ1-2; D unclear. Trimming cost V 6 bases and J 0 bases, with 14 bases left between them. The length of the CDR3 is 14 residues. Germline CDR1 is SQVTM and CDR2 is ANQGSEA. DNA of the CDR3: TGCAGCGTGGGTCGTTTAGGGCCTAACTATGGCTACACCTTC. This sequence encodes CSVGRLGPNYGYTF.

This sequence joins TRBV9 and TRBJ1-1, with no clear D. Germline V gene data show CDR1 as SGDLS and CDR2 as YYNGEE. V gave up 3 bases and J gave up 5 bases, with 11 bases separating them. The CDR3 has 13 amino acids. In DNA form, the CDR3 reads TGTGCCAGCAGCGACGGACGGCCTACTGAAGCTTTCTTT. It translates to CASSDGRPTEAFF. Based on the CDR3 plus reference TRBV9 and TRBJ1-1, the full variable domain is DSGVTQTPKHLITATGQRVTLRCSPRSGDLSVYWYQQSLDQGLQFLIQYYNGEERAKGNILERFSAQQFPDLHSELNLSSLELGDSALYFCASSDGRPTEAFFGQGTRLTVV.

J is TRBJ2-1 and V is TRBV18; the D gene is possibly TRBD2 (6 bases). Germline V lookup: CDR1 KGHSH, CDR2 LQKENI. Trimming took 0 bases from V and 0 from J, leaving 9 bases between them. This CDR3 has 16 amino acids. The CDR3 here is CASSPPGGTSYNEQFF. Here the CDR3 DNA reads TGTGCCAGCTCACCACCGGGGGGTACCTCCTACAATGAGCAGTTCTTC.

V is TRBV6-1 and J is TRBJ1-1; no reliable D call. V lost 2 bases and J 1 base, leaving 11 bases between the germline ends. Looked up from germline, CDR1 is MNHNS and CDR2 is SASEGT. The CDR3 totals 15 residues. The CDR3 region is CASSERSSANTEAFF. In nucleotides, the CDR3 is TGTGCCAGCAGTGAAAGGTCGTCGGCGAACACTGAAGCTTTCTTT.

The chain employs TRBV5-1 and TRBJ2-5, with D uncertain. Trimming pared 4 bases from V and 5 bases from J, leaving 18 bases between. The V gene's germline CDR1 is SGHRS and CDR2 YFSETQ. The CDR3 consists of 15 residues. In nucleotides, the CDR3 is TGCGCCAGCAGCGTTATAAACGTAGTATCGGAGACCCAGTACTTC. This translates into CASSVINVVSETQYF. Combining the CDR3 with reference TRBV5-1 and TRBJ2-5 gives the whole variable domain KAGVTQTPRYLIKTRGQQVTLSCSPISGHRSVSWYQQTPGQGLQFLFEYFSETQRNKGNFPGRFSGRQFSNSRSEMNVSTLELGDSALYLCASSVINVVSETQYFGPGTRLLVL.

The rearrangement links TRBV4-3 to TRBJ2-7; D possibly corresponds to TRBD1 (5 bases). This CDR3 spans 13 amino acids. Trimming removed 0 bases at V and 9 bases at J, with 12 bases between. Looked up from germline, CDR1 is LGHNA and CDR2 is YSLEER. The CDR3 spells CASSQDGQGRQYF. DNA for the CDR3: TGCGCCAGCAGCCAAGATGGGCAGGGAAGGCAGTACTTC.

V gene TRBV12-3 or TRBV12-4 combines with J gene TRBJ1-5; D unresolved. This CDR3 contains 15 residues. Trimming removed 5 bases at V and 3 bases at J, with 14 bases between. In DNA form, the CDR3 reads TGTGCCAGCAGTCCCCGCCTGGGCTACAATCAGCCCCAGCATTTT. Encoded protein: CASSPRLGYNQPQHF.

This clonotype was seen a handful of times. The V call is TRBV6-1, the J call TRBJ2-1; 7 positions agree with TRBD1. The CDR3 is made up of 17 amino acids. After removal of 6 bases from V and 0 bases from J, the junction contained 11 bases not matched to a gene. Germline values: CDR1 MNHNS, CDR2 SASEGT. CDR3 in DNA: TGTGCCAGCAGAGGGGGCCCACGGGGAATCTCCTACAATGAGCAGTTCTTC. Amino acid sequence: CASRGGPRGISYNEQFF.

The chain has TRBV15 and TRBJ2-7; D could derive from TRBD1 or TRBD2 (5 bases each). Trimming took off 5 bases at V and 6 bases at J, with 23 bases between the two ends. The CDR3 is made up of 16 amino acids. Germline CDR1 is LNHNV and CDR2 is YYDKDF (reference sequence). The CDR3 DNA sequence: TGTGCCACCAGCGGGGCGAGGCAGGGAGTAACGAGCGAGCAGTACTTC. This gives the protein CATSGARQGVTSEQYF.

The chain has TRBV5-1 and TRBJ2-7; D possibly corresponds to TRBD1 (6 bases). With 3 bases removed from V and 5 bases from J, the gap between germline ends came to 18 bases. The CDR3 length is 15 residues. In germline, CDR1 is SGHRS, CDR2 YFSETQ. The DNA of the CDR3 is TGCGCCAGCAGCTCCGGAAACTTTACAGGGAACGAGCAGTACTTC. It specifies CASSSGNFTGNEQYF.

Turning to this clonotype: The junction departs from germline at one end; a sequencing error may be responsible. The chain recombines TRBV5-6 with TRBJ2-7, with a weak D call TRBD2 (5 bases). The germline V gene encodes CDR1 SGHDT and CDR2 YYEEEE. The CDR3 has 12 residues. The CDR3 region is CASSRGFGEQYF. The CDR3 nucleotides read TGTGCCAGCAGCCGGGGATTTGGTGAGCAGTACTTT.

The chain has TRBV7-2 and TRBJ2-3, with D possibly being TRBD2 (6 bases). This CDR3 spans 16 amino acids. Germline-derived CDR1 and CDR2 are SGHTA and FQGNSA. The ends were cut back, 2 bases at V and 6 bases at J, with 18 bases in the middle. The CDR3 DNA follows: TGTGCCAGCAGCTTACAAACCCGGGGGAGTGTCGATACGCAGTATTTT. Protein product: CASSLQTRGSVDTQYF.

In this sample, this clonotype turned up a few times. Here the CDR3 DNA reads TGCGCCAGCAGCGCCCACGCAGCTAACTATGGCTACACCTTC. This encodes CASSAHAANYGYTF. V is TRBV4-3 and J is TRBJ1-2; no reliable D call. Trimming left V 5 bases short and J 0 bases short, with 10 bases between. Germline loops: CDR1 LGHNA, CDR2 YSLEER. The CDR3 runs 14 residues.

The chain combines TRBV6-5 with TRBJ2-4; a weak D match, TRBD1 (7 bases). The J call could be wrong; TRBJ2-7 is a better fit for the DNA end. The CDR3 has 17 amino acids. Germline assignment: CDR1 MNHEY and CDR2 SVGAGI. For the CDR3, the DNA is TGTGCCAGCAGTTACGGGGCAGGGGGGATTGTGGACTACGAGCAGTACTTC. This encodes CASSYGAGGIVDYEQYF.

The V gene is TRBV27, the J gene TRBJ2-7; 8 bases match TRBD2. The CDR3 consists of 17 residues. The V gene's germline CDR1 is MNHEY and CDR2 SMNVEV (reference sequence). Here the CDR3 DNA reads TGTATCGCCGGATGTAGCTCAATAGCGGGACCCTCCTACGAGCAGTACTTC. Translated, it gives CIAGCSSIAGPSYEQYF.

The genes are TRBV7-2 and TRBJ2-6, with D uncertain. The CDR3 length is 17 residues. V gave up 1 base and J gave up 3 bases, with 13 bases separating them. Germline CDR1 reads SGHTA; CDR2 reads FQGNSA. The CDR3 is CASSLVATPFGANVLTF. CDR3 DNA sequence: TGTGCCAGCAGCTTAGTAGCTACTCCATTTGGGGCCAACGTCCTGACTTTC.

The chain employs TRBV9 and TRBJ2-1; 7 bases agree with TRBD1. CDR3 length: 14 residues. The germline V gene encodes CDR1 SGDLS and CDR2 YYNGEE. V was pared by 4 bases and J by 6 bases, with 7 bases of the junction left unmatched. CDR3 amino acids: CASSIGQVRNEQFF. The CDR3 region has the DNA TGTGCCAGCAGCATCGGACAGGTCCGCAATGAGCAGTTCTTC.

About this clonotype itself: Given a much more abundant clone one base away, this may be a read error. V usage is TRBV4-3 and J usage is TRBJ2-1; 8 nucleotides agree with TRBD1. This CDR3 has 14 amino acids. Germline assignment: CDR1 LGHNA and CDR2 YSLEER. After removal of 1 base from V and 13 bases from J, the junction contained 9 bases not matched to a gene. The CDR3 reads CASSQAGGEGTQFF. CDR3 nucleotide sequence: TGCGCCAGCAGCCAAGCAGGGGGCGAAGGGACCCAGTTCTTC.

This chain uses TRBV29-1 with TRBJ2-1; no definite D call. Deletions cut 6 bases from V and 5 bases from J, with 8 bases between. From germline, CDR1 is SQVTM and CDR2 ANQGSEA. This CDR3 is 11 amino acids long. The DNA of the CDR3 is TGCAGCGTGGACGCTAACAATGAGCAGTTCTTC. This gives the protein CSVDANNEQFF.

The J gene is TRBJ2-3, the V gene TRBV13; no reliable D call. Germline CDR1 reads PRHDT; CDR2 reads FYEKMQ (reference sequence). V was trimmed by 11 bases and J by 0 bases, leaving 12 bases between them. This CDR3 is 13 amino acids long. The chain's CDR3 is CAGHGGSTDTQYF. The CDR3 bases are TGTGCCGGCCATGGCGGTAGCACAGATACGCAGTATTTT.

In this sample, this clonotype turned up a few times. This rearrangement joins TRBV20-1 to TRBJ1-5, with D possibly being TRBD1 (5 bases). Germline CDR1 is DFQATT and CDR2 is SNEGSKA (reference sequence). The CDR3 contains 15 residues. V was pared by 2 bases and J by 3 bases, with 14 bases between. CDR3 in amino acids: CSARKEGPSNQPQHF. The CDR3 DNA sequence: TGCAGTGCTAGAAAGGAGGGGCCCTCCAATCAGCCCCAGCATTTT.

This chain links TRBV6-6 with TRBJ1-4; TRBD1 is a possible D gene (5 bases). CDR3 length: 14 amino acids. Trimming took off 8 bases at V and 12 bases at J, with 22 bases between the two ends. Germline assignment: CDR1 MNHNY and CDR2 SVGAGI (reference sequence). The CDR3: CASDGRGDRLELFF. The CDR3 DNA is TGTGCCAGCGACGGACGGGGGGATCGGTTGGAACTGTTTTTT.

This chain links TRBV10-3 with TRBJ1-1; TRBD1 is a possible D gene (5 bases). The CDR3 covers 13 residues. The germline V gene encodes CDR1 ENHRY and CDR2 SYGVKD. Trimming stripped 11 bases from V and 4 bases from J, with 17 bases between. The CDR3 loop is CASRVELTTEAFF. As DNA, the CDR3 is TGTGCCTCCAGGGTCGAGTTGACCACTGAAGCTTTCTTT.

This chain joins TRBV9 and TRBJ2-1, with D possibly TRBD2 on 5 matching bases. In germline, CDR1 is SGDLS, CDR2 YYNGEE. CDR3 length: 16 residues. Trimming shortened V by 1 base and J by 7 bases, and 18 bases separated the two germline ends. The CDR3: CASSVSFTNPGNEQFF. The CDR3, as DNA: TGTGCCAGCAGCGTATCTTTCACAAACCCGGGAAATGAGCAGTTCTTC.

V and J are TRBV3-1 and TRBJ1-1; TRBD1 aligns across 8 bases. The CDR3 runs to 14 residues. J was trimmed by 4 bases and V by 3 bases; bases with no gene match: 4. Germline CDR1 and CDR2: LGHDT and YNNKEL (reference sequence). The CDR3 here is CASSQTQGGTEAFF. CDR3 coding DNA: TGTGCCAGCAGCCAGACACAGGGGGGCACTGAAGCTTTCTTT.

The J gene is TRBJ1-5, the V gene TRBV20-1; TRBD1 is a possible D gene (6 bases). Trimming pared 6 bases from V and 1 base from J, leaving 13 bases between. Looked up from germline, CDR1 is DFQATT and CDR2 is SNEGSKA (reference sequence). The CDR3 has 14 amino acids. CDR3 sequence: CSAGGASSNQPQHF. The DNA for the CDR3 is TGCAGTGCGGGGGGGGCTAGCAGCAATCAGCCCCAGCATTTT.

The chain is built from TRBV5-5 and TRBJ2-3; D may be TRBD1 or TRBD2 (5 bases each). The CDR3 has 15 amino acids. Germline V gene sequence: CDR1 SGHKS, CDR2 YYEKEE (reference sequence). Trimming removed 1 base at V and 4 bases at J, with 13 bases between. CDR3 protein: CASSLSPRDPDTQYF. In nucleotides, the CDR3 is TGTGCCAGCAGCTTGTCTCCGAGGGACCCAGATACGCAGTATTTT.

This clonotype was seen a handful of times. Here the CDR3 DNA reads TGTGCCAGCAGCCCCTGGGCCTCAGAGACCCAGTACTTC. The encoded protein is CASSPWASETQYF. The V gene is TRBV7-2, the J gene TRBJ2-5, with D unresolved. Germline V CDR1 and CDR2: SGHTA, FQGNSA. Trimming took 5 bases from V and 4 from J, leaving 11 bases between them. The CDR3 totals 13 residues.

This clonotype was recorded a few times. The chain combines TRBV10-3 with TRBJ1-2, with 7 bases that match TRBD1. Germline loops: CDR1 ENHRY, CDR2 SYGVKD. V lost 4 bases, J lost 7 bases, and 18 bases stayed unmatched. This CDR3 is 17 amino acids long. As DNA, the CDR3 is TGTGCCATCAGTGCGCCGACCGAAAGACAGGGAAGCGGTGGCTACACCTTC. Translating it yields CAISAPTERQGSGGYTF.

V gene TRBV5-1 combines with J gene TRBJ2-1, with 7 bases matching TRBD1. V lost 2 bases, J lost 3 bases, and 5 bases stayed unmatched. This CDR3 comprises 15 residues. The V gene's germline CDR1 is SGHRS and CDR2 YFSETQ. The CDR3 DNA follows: TGCGCCAGCAGCTTCAACAGGGGTCTCTACAATGAGCAGTTCTTC. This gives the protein CASSFNRGLYNEQFF.